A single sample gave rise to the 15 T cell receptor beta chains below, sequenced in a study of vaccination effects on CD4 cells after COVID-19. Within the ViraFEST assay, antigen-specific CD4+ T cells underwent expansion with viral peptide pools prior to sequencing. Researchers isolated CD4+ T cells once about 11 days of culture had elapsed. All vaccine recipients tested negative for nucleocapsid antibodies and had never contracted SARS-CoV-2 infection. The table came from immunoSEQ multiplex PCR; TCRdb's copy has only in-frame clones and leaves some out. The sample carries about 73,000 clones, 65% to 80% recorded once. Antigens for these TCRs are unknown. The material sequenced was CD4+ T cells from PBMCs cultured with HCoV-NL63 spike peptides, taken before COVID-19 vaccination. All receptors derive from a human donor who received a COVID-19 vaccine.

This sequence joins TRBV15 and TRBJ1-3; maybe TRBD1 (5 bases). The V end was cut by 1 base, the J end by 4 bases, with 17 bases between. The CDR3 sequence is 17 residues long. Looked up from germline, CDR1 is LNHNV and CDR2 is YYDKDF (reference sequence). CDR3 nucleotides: TGTGCCACCAGCAGAGTTTTGGGGGAACTCGGAGGAAACACCATATATTTT. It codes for CATSRVLGELGGNTIYF.

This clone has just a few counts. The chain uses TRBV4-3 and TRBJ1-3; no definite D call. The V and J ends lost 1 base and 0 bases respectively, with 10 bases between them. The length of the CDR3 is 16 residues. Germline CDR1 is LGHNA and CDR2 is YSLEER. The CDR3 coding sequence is TGCGCCAGCAGCCAAGCGGTCAGCTTCTCTGGAAACACCATATATTTT. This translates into CASSQAVSFSGNTIYF.

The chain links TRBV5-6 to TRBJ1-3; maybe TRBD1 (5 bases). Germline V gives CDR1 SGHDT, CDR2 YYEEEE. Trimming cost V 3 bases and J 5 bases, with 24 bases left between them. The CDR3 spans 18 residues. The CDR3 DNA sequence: TGTGCCAGCAGCTCTGGGCAGGGCGGGCGTATCCCAAGAAACACCATATATTTT. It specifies CASSSGQGGRIPRNTIYF.

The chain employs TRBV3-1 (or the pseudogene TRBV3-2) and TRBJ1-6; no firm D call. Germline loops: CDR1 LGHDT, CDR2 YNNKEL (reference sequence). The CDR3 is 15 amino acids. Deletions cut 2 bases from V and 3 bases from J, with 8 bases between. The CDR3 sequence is CASSQYGGYNSPLHF. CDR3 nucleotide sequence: TGTGCCAGCAGCCAATACGGTGGCTATAATTCACCCCTCCACTTT.

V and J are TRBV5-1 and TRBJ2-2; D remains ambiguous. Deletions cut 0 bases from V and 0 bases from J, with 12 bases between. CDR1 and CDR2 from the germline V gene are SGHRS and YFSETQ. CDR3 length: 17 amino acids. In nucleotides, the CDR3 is TGCGCCAGCAGCTTGGCCGCTTGGTCAGCGAACACCGGGGAGCTGTTTTTT. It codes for CASSLAAWSANTGELFF. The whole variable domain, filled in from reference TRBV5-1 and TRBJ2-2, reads KAGVTQTPRYLIKTRGQQVTLSCSPISGHRSVSWYQQTPGQGLQFLFEYFSETQRNKGNFPGRFSGRQFSNSRSEMNVSTLELGDSALYLCASSLAAWSANTGELFFGEGSRLTVL.

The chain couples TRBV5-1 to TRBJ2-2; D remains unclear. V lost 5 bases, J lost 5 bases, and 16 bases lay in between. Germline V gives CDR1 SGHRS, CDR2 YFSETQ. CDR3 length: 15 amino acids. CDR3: CASSSRIDGTGELFF. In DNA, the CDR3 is TGCGCCAGCAGTTCCCGGATCGACGGGACCGGGGAGCTGTTTTTT.

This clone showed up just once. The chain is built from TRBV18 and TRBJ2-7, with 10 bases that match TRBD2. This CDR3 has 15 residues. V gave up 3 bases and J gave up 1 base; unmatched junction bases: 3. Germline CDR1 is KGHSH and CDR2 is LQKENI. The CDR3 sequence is CASSPETSGSYEQYV. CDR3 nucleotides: TGTGCCAGCTCACCGGAGACTAGCGGGTCCTACGAGCAGTACGTC.

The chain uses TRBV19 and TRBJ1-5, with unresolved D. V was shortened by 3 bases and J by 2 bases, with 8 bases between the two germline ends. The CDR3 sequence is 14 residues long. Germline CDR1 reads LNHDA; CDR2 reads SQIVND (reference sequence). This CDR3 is CASSMGLGNQPQHF. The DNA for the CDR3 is TGTGCCAGTAGTATGGGGTTAGGCAATCAGCCCCAGCATTTT. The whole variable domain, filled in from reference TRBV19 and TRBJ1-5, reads DGGITQSPKYLFRKEGQNVTLSCEQNLNHDAMYWYRQDPGQGLRLIYYSQIVNDFQKGDIAEGYSVSREKKESFPLTVTSAQKNPTAFYLCASSMGLGNQPQHFGDGTRLSIL.

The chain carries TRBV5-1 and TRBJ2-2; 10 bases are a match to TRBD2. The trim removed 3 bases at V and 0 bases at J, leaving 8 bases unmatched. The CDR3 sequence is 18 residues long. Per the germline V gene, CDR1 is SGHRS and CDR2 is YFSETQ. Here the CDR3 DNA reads TGCGCCAGCAGCTCGATACTTAGCGGGGGGTCGAACACCGGGGAGCTGTTTTTT. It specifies CASSSILSGGSNTGELFF.

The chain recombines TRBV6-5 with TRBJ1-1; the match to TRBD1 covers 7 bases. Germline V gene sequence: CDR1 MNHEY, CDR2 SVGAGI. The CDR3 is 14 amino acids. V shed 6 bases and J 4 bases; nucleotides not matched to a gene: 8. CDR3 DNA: TGTGCCAGCAGCCCGGAACAGGGGATCACTGAAGCTTTCTTT. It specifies CASSPEQGITEAFF.

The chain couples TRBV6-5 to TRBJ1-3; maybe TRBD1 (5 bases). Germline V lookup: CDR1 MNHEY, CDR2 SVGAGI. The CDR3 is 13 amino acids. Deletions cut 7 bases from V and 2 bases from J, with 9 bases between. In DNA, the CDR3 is TGTGCCAGCAATGGGGGAACTGGAAACACCATATATTTT. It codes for CASNGGTGNTIYF.

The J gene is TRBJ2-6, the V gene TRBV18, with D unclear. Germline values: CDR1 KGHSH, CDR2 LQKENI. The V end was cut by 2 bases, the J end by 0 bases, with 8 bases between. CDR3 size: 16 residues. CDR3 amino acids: CASSPNRGSGANVLTF. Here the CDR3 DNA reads TGTGCCAGCTCACCAAACCGAGGCTCTGGGGCCAACGTCCTGACTTTC.

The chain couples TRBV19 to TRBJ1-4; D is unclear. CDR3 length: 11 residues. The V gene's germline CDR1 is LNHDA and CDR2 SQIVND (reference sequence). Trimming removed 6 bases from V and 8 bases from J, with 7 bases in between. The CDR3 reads CASSKREKLFF. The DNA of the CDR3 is TGTGCCAGTAGCAAAAGGGAAAAACTGTTTTTT.

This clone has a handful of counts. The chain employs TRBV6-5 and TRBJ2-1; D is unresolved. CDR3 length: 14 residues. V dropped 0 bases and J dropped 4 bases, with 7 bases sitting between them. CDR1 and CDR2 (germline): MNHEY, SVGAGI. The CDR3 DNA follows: TGTGCCAGCAGTTACTCGGTCAATTACAATGAGCAGTTCTTC. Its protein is CASSYSVNYNEQFF.

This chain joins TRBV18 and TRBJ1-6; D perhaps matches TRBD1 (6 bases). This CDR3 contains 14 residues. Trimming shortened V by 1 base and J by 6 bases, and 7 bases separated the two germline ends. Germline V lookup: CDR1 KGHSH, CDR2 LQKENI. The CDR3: CASSPRRGNSPLHF. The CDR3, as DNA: TGTGCCAGCTCACCACGCAGGGGTAATTCACCCCTCCACTTT.